These 27 T cell receptor beta chains originate from one sample sequenced in a study of blood T cell repertoires in COVID-19. Clones were read by immunoSEQ multiplex PCR, and TCRdb kept only the in-frame ones, dropping some. The sample has 150,000 to 200,000 clones, 85% to 95% seen once. Sequencing used peripheral blood. All receptors derive from a woman aged 55-70 years with COVID-19, enrolled during active disease.

The chain employs TRBV5-8 and TRBJ2-7, with 7 bases that match TRBD1. V was clipped by 7 bases and J by 5 bases; unmatched bases: 12. This CDR3 comprises 14 residues. CDR1 is SGHTS and CDR2 is YDEGEE in the germline V gene. DNA for the CDR3: TGTGCCAGCTGTCAGGACAGGTTGTATGACGAGCAGTACTTC. Its translation is CASCQDRLYDEQYF. Combining the CDR3 with reference TRBV5-8 and TRBJ2-7 gives the whole variable domain EAGVTQSPTHLIKTRGQQATLRCSPISGHTSVYWYQQALGLGLQFLLWYDEGEERNRGNFPPRFSGRQFPNYSSELNVNALELEDSALYLCASCQDRLYDEQYFGPGTRLTVT.

The chain couples TRBV7-2 to TRBJ2-1, with no clear D. The CDR3 extends over 14 amino acids. The germline V gene has CDR1 SGHTA and CDR2 FQGNSA. V lost 4 bases to trimming and J lost 9 bases, with 16 bases between them. The CDR3 DNA reads TGTGCCAGCAGCTCTAGTGTTACCGGTTCTGAGCAGTTCTTC. It encodes CASSSSVTGSEQFF.

This clone was seen a single time. The chain uses TRBV5-4 and TRBJ2-7; D is possibly TRBD2 (6 bases). Trimming removed 2 bases at V and 5 bases at J, with 17 bases between. Germline loops: CDR1 SGHNT, CDR2 YYREEE (reference sequence). The CDR3 contains 15 residues. The DNA of the CDR3 is TGTGCCAGCAGCTTCAATAGCGGAGGCCCCAACGAGCAGTACTTC. Translation: CASSFNSGGPNEQYF.

This clone occurred a few times. The chain couples TRBV2 to TRBJ1-6; D is possibly TRBD1 (5 bases). The ends were cut back, 7 bases at V and 2 bases at J, with 9 bases in the middle. The CDR3 is made up of 14 amino acids. The germline gives CDR1 SNHLY, CDR2 FYNNEI. DNA for the CDR3: TGTGCCAGCAATACAGGCCCCTATAATTCACCCCTCCACTTT. It yields the protein CASNTGPYNSPLHF.

This chain joins TRBV20-1 and TRBJ1-1; D uncertain. Per the germline V gene, CDR1 is DFQATT and CDR2 is SNEGSKA (reference sequence). The CDR3 loop spans 12 amino acids. V dropped 3 bases and J dropped 4 bases, with 9 bases sitting between them. CDR3 sequence (DNA): TGCAGTGCTAGTTCACGGGGCACTGAAGCTTTCTTT. It encodes CSASSRGTEAFF.

The chain's CDR3 is CASSPKLIGQNHGEQYF. For the CDR3, the DNA is TGCGCCAGCAGCCCCAAACTAATTGGACAGAACCATGGCGAGCAGTACTTC. V and J are TRBV23-1 and TRBJ2-7; tentative D call: TRBD1 (6 bases). TRBV23-1 is annotated as an ORF whose role is uncertain. This CDR3 spans 17 amino acids. The V and J ends lost 6 bases and 6 bases respectively, with 27 bases between them.

The J gene is TRBJ2-5, the V gene TRBV19; TRBD1 matches 8 bases. The CDR3 consists of 15 residues. V was pared by 3 bases and J by 0 bases, with 3 bases of the junction left unmatched. The germline gives CDR1 LNHDA, CDR2 SQIVND (reference sequence). The CDR3 spells CASSIRTGHQETQYF. The DNA for the CDR3 is TGTGCCAGTAGTATTCGGACAGGGCACCAAGAGACCCAGTACTTC.

The chain joins TRBV7-3 to TRBJ2-7, with 9 positions matching TRBD2. Germline CDR1 reads SGHTA; CDR2 reads FQGTGA. The CDR3 covers 15 residues. V shed 5 bases and J 7 bases; nucleotides not matched to a gene: 12. The CDR3 protein is CASSPSAGGHREQYF. CDR3 coding DNA: TGTGCCAGCAGCCCCTCGGCGGGGGGGCATCGGGAGCAGTACTTC.

The chain uses TRBV30 and TRBJ1-3; 7 bases line up with TRBD1. J gave up 0 bases and V 3 bases, and 2 bases lay outside the gene matches. Germline V lookup: CDR1 GTSNPN, CDR2 SVGIG (reference sequence). The CDR3 has 14 residues. CDR3 in amino acids: CAWRWTGSGNTIYF. The CDR3, as DNA: TGTGCCTGGAGATGGACAGGCTCTGGAAACACCATATATTTT.

The CDR3 is CASSPGQGLSTEAFF. CDR3 bases: TGTGCCAGTAGTCCGGGACAGGGTTTGTCCACTGAAGCTTTCTTT. This chain joins TRBV19 and TRBJ1-1; TRBD1 aligns across 9 bases. The CDR3 has 15 residues. V lost 5 bases and J lost 4; bases outside the gene matches: 8. Germline V gene lookup returns CDR1 LNHDA and CDR2 SQIVND (reference sequence). Using reference TRBV19 and TRBJ1-1 for the parts outside the CDR3, the full variable domain is DGGITQSPKYLFRKEGQNVTLSCEQNLNHDAMYWYRQDPGQGLRLIYYSQIVNDFQKGDIAEGYSVSREKKESFPLTVTSAQKNPTAFYLCASSPGQGLSTEAFFGQGTRLTVV.

J is TRBJ1-2 and V is TRBV21-1; TRBD1 reflects the table's D call only, with no check against the DNA. TRBV21-1 is an annotated pseudogene. The CDR3 is made up of 13 amino acids. CDR3 region: CASSETGTYGYTF. The DNA of the CDR3 is TGTGCCAGCAGCGAGACAGGGACCTATGGCTACACCTTC.

This chain joins TRBV5-6 and TRBJ2-3; no reliable D call. CDR1 is SGHDT and CDR2 is YYEEEE in the germline V gene. The CDR3 covers 12 residues. V was cut by 4 bases and J by 4 bases, with 7 bases left in between. The CDR3 DNA is TGTGCCAGCAGCCAAAACTCAGATACGCAGTATTTT. Translated, it gives CASSQNSDTQYF. The full variable domain, completed using reference TRBV5-6 and TRBJ2-3, is DAGVTQSPTHLIKTRGQQVTLRCSPKSGHDTVSWYQQALGQGPQFIFQYYEEEERQRGNFPDRFSGHQFPNYSSELNVNALLLGDSALYLCASSQNSDTQYFGPGTRLTVL.

The chain carries TRBV18 and TRBJ1-5; D remains ambiguous. The V end lost 3 bases, the J end lost 3 bases, and 15 bases lay between the germline ends. The germline gives CDR1 KGHSH, CDR2 LQKENI. This CDR3 contains 16 residues. The CDR3 DNA reads as TGTGCCAGCTCACCGGCGGACCGGGAACACAATCAGCCCCAGCATTTT. Protein: CASSPADREHNQPQHF.

The chain employs TRBV6-6 and TRBJ1-3, with D tentatively TRBD1 (5 bases). Trimming took off 2 bases at V and 0 bases at J, with 5 bases between the two ends. The CDR3 contains 14 residues. Germline V gene sequence: CDR1 MNHNY, CDR2 SVGAGI (reference sequence). CDR3 DNA sequence: TGTGCCAGCAGTTACACAGGCTCTGGAAACACCATATATTTT. Protein sequence: CASSYTGSGNTIYF.

The chain carries TRBV19 and TRBJ1-2; D perhaps matches TRBD1 (6 bases). CDR3 length equals 15 residues. Per germline, CDR1 LNHDA and CDR2 SQIVND (reference sequence). V dropped 4 bases and J dropped 4 bases, with 16 bases sitting between them. The chain's CDR3 is CASSKYAAGAYGYTF. DNA for the CDR3: TGTGCCAGTAGTAAATACGCCGCAGGGGCCTATGGCTACACCTTC.

This chain connects TRBV30 to TRBJ1-6, with D possibly matching TRBD1 (5 bases). The CDR3 runs to 15 residues. The V gene's germline CDR1 is GTSNPN and CDR2 SVGIG (reference sequence). Trimming left V 4 bases short and J 10 bases short, with 20 bases between. The CDR3 nucleotides read TGTGCCTGGACCCAACCCCGGCAGGGAGGATCACCCCTCCACTTT. Its translation: CAWTQPRQGGSPLHF.

The V gene is TRBV27, the J gene TRBJ1-1; TRBD1 aligns across 9 bases. Germline-derived CDR1 and CDR2 are MNHEY and SMNVEV (reference sequence). The ends lost 5 bases at V and 5 bases at J; junction bases unmatched: 9. The length of the CDR3 is 15 residues. CDR3 sequence: CASSGNRGLRTEAFF. As DNA, the CDR3 is TGTGCCAGCAGTGGAAACAGGGGGCTAAGGACTGAAGCTTTCTTT.

The chain employs TRBV10-3 and TRBJ1-5; no definite D call. Germline V CDR1 and CDR2: ENHRY, SYGVKD. The length of the CDR3 is 14 residues. V lost 6 bases and J 1 base, leaving 10 bases between the germline ends. The CDR3 sequence: CAISSGRSNQPQHF. The CDR3 DNA follows: TGTGCCATCAGCTCCGGCAGGAGCAATCAGCCCCAGCATTTT.

The genes are TRBV5-4 and TRBJ1-3, with D possibly being TRBD1 (5 bases). The V end lost 2 bases, the J end lost 1 base, and 10 bases lay between the germline ends. The CDR3 loop spans 15 amino acids. The germline CDR1 and CDR2 sequences are SGHNT and YYREEE (reference sequence). The CDR3 nucleotides read TGTGCCAGCAGCTTCGCGGGGGGGTCTGGAAACACCATATATTTT. Its translation: CASSFAGGSGNTIYF.

This chain uses TRBV6-4 with TRBJ1-6, with 10 bases matching TRBD1. V shed 3 bases, J shed 7 bases, and the junction held 3 bases outside the gene matches. Germline assignment: CDR1 MRHNA and CDR2 SNTAGT. The CDR3 extends over 15 amino acids. For the CDR3, the DNA is TGTGCCAGCAGTGATGGGACAGGGGACAATTCACCCCTCCACTTT. It codes for CASSDGTGDNSPLHF.

The sample holds one count of this clone. The V and J genes are TRBV5-5 and TRBJ2-5; 8 nucleotides agree with TRBD1. From germline, CDR1 is SGHKS and CDR2 YYEKEE (reference sequence). After removal of 2 bases from V and 4 bases from J, the junction contained 4 bases not matched to a gene. The CDR3 spans 14 residues. DNA for the CDR3: TGTGCCAGCAGCTTCCCCGGACAGGGAGAGACCCAGTACTTC. Its protein is CASSFPGQGETQYF. Looking up the rest from reference TRBV5-5 and TRBJ2-5 gives the full variable domain: DAGVTQSPTHLIKTRGQQVTLRCSPISGHKSVSWYQQVLGQGPQFIFQYYEKEERGRGNFPDRFSARQFPNYSSELNVNALLLGDSALYLCASSFPGQGETQYFGPGTRLLVL.

The chain carries TRBV30 and TRBJ1-2, with a weak D call TRBD1 (5 bases). The ends were cut back, 4 bases at V and 0 bases at J, with 15 bases in the middle. The CDR3 length is 15 residues. CDR1 is GTSNPN, CDR2 SVGIG, per germline (reference sequence). The CDR3 region is CAWTQGRQANYGYTF. CDR3 bases: TGTGCCTGGACCCAGGGTCGTCAAGCTAACTATGGCTACACCTTC.

The rearrangement links TRBV10-3 to TRBJ1-1, with D possibly TRBD1 on 5 matching bases. Looked up from germline, CDR1 is ENHRY and CDR2 is SYGVKD. The CDR3 sequence is 13 residues long. V was trimmed by 4 bases and J by 6 bases, leaving 12 bases between them. The CDR3 protein is CAISATGRAEAFF. DNA for the CDR3: TGTGCCATCAGTGCAACGGGCAGGGCTGAAGCTTTCTTT.

The gene calls are TRBV11-2 and TRBJ1-4; D is perhaps TRBD1 (5 bases). Deletions cut 4 bases from V and 6 bases from J, with 15 bases between. Looked up from germline, CDR1 is SGHAT and CDR2 is FQNNGV. The length of the CDR3 is 15 residues. The CDR3 reads CASSSIQAGYEKLFF. CDR3 in DNA: TGTGCCAGCAGCTCGATACAGGCTGGGTATGAAAAACTGTTTTTT. Full variable domain (remainder filled in from reference TRBV11-2 and TRBJ1-4): EAGVAQSPRYKIIEKRQSVAFWCNPISGHATLYWYQQILGQGPKLLIQFQNNGVVDDSQLPKDRFSAERLKGVDSTLKIQPAKLEDSAVYLCASSSIQAGYEKLFFGSGTQLSVL.

The chain joins TRBV5-1 to TRBJ2-1; the D gene is possibly TRBD2 (6 bases). V was trimmed by 2 bases and J by 7 bases, leaving 16 bases between them. Germline CDR1 SGHRS, CDR2 YFSETQ. The CDR3 is made up of 15 amino acids. The CDR3 DNA reads TGCGCCAGCAGCTTAGGTTCAGCGGGCGGGAATGAGCAGTTCTTC. It encodes CASSLGSAGGNEQFF.

This rearrangement joins TRBV6-5 to TRBJ2-1; 12 bases map to TRBD2. Germline V CDR1 and CDR2: MNHEY, SVGAGI. The CDR3 covers 15 residues. The junction had 3 bases not matched to a gene; V was cut back by 4 bases and J by 5 bases. The CDR3 DNA reads TGTGCCAGCAGTTCTAGCGGGGGGGCCAACAATGAGCAGTTCTTC. Translated: CASSSSGGANNEQFF.

This sequence joins TRBV4-3 and TRBJ2-5, with 7 bases aligning to TRBD1. V lost 5 bases, J lost 5 bases, and 5 bases stayed unmatched. The length of the CDR3 is 13 residues. Germline V gene sequence: CDR1 LGHNA, CDR2 YSLEER. In nucleotides, the CDR3 is TGCGCCAGCAGCTCCCGACAGGGTGAGACCCAGTACTTC. Translation gives CASSSRQGETQYF.